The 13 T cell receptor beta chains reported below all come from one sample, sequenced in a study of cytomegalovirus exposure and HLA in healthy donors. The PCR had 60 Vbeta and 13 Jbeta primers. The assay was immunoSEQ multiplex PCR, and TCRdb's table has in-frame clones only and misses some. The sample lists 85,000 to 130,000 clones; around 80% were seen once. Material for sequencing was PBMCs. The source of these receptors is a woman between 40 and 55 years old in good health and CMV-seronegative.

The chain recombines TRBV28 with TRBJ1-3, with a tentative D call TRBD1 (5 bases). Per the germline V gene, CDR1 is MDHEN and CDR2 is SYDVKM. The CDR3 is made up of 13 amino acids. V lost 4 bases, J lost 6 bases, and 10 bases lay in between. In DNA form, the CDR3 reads TGTGCCAGCAGTTCAGGGCTTGAAAACACCATATATTTT. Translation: CASSSGLENTIYF. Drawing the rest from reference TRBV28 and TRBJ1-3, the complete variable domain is DVKVTQSSRYLVKRTGEKVFLECVQDMDHENMFWYRQDPGLGLRLIYFSYDVKMKEKGDIPEGYSVSREKKERFSLILESASTNQTSMYLCASSSGLENTIYFGEGSWLTVV.

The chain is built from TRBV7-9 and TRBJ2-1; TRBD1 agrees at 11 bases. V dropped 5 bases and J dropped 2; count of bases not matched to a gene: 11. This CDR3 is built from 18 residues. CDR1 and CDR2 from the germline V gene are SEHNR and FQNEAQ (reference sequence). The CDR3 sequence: CASSTSSGTGGTYNEQFF. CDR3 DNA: TGTGCCAGCAGCACTTCCTCCGGGACAGGGGGTACCTACAATGAGCAGTTCTTC.

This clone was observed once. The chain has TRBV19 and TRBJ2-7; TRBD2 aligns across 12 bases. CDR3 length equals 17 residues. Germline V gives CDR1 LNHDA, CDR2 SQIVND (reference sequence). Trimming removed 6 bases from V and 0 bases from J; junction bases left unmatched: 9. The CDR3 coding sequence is TGTGCCAGTAGCTTAGGACTAGCGGGAAAAAACTCCTACGAGCAGTACTTC. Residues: CASSLGLAGKNSYEQYF.

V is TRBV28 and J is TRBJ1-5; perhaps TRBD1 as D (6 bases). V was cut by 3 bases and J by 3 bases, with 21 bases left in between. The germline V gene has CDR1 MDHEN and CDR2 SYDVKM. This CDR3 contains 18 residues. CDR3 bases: TGTGCCAGCAGTTTCGGCGTGCGGTCGGCAGGGGTCAATCAGCCCCAGCATTTT. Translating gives CASSFGVRSAGVNQPQHF.

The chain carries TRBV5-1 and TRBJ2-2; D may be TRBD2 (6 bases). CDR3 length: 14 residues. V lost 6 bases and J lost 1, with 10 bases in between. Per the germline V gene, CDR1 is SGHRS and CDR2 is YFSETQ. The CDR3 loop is CASMPSENTGELFF. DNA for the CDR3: TGCGCCAGCATGCCTAGCGAGAACACCGGGGAGCTGTTTTTT. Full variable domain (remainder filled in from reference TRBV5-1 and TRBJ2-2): KAGVTQTPRYLIKTRGQQVTLSCSPISGHRSVSWYQQTPGQGLQFLFEYFSETQRNKGNFPGRFSGRQFSNSRSEMNVSTLELGDSALYLCASMPSENTGELFFGEGSRLTVL.

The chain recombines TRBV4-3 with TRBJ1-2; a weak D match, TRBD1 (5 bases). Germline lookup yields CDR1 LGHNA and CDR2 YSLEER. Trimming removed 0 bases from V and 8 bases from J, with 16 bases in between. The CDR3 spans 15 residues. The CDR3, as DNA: TGCGCCAGCAGCCAAGATCGCGGACAAGGCGAGGGCTACACCTTC. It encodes CASSQDRGQGEGYTF.

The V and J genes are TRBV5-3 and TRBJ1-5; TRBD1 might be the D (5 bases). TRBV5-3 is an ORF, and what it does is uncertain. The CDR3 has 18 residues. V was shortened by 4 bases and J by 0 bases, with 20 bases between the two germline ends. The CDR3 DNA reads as TGTGCCAGAAGCCCGACAGTGGGAGCGGGGAGTAGCAATCAGCCCCAGCATTTT. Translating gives CARSPTVGAGSSNQPQHF.

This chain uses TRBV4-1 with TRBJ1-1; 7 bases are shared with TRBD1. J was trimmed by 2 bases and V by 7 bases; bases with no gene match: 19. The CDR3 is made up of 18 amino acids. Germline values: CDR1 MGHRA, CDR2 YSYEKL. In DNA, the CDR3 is TGCGCCAGCACCCCAAACCCGGGACAGACATCTGTTAACACTGAAGCTTTCTTT. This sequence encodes CASTPNPGQTSVNTEAFF.

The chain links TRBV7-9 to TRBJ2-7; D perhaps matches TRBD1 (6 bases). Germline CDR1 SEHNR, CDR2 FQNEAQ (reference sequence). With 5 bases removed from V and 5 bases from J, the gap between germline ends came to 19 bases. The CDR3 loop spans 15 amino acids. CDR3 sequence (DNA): TGTGCCAGCAGCCCTCCTACCAGGGGCGGGCACGAGCAGTACTTC. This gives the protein CASSPPTRGGHEQYF.

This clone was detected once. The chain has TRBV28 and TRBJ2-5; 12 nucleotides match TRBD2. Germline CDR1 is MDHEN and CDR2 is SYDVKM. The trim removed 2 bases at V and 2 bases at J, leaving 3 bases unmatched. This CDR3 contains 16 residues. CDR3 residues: CASSLGLAGPQETQYF. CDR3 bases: TGTGCCAGCAGTTTAGGACTAGCGGGACCTCAAGAGACCCAGTACTTC.

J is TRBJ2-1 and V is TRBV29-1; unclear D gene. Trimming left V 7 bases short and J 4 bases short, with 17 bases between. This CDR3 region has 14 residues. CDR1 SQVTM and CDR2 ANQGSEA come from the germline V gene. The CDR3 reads CSALVVLLYNEQFF. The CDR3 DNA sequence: TGCAGCGCCCTGGTAGTGCTACTATACAATGAGCAGTTCTTC.

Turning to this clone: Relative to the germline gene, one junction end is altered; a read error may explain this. The CDR3 DNA follows: TGTTCCAGCGATGAACAGGGAGTGAGAGGCTACACCTTC. Translating gives CSSDEQGVRGYTF. The chain carries TRBV7-9 and TRBJ1-2; a weak D match, TRBD1 (6 bases). CDR1 is SEHNR and CDR2 is FQNEAQ in the germline V gene (reference sequence). The CDR3 loop spans 13 amino acids. The variable domain in full, with the rest retrieved from reference TRBV7-9 and TRBJ1-2, is DTGVSQNPRHKITKRGQNVTFRCDPISEHNRLYWYRQTLGQGPEFLTYFQNEAQLEKSRLLSDRFSAERPKGSFSTLEIQRTEQGDSAMYLCSSDEQGVRGYTFGSGTRLTVV.

The chain's CDR3 is CAIRSQGGSTDTQYF. Written as DNA, the CDR3 is TGTGCCATCCGTTCGCAGGGCGGATCCACAGATACGCAGTATTTT. The chain is built from TRBV10-3 and TRBJ2-3; the D gene is possibly TRBD1 (5 bases). Deletions cut 8 bases from V and 2 bases from J, with 17 bases between. The germline CDR1 and CDR2 sequences are ENHRY and SYGVKD. CDR3 length: 15 amino acids.